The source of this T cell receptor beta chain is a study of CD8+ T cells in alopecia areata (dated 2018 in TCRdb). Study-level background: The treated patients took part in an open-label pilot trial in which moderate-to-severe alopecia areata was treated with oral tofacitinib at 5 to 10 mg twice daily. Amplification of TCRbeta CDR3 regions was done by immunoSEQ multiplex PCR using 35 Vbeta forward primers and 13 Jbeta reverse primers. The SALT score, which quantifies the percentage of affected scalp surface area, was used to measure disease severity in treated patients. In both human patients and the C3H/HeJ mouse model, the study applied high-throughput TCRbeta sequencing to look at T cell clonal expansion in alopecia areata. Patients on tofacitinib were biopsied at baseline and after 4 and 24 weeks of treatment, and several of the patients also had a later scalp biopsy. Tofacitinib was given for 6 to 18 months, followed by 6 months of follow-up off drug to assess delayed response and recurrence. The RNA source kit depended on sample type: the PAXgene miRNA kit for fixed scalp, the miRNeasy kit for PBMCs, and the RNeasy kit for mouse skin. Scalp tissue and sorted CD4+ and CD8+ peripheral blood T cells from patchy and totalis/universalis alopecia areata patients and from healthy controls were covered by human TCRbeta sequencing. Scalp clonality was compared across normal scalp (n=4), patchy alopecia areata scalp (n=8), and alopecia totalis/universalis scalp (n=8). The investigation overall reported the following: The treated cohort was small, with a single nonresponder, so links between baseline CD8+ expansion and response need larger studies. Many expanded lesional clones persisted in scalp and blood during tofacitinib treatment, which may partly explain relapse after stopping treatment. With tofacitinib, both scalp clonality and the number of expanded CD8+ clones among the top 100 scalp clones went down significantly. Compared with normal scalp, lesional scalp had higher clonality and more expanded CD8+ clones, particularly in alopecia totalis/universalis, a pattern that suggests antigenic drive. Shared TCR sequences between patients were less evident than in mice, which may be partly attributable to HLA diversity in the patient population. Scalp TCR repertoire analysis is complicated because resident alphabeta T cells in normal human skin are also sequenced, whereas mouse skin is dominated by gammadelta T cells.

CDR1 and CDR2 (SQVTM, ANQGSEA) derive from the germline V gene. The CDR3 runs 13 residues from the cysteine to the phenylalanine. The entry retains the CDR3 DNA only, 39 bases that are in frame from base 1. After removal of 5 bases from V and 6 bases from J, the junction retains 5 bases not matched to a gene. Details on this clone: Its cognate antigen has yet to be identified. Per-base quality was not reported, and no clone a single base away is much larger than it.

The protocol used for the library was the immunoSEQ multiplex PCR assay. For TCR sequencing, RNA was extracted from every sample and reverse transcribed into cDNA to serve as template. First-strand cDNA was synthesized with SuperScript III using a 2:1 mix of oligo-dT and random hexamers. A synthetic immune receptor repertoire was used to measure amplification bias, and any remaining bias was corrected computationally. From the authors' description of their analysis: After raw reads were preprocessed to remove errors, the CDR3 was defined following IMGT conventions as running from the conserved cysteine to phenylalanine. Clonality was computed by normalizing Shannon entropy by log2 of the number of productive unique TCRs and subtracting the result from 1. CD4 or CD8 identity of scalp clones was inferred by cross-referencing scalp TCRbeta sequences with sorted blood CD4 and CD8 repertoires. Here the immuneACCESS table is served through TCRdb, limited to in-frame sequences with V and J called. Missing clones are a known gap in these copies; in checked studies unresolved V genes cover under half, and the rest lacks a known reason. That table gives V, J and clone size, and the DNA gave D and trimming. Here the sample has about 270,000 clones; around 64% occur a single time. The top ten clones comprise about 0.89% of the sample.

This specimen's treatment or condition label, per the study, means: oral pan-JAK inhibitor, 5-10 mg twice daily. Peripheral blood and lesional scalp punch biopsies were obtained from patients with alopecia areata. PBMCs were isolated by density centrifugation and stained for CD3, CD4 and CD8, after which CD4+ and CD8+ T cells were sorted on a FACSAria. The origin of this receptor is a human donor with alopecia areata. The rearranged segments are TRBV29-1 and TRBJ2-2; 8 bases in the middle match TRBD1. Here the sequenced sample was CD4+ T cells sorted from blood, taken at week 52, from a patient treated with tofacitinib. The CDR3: CSVSTGGSGELFF. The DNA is TGCAGCGTTAGCACAGGGGGATCCGGGGAGCTGTTTTTT.